This paragraph covers one T cell receptor beta chain sequence. The antigen is unknown. The data were taken from a study of shared clonotypes between healthy human individuals. Study overall: In total, the donors were a couple of women and three men aged 18 to 49. Study-level results: Shared across a few donors were around 4.7% of the naive CD4 clonotypes.

The V segment lost 6 bases and the J segment 4 bases; nucleotides outside the gene matches: 3. Germline V CDR1 and CDR2: MDHEN, SYDVKM. There are 13 residues in the CDR3. TCRdb keeps only in-frame clones here, not all; method: immunoSEQ multiplex PCR. The sample includes roughly 1,100,000 clones, about 74% of them seen just once. This chain connects TRBV28 to TRBJ1-5; 7 positions match TRBD1. Sequencing input: memory CD4+ T cells sorted from blood. Subset indicated: CD45RA-negative fraction. The origin of this receptor is a man between 18 and 35 years old in good health. The CDR3 nucleotides read TGTGCCAGCAGAAACAGGGGTAATCAGCCCCAGCATTTT. Its translation: CASRNRGNQPQHF.